The rows below give T cell receptor beta chains drawn from one sample of a study of cytomegalovirus exposure and HLA in healthy donors. The repertoire was sequenced with immunoSEQ multiplex PCR; TCRdb's copy has only in-frame clones and lacks some. Among 300,000 to 400,000 clones, approximately 85% were seen once, and the ten largest hold around 0.96%. Material for sequencing was PBMCs. Source of these receptors: a man between 25 and 39 years old in good health and CMV-seronegative. Each CDR3 is given with its conserved first and last residue. A D gene is named only where the DNA matches it firmly. Not all rows give a size; the values are once, few, many and, for expanded clones, a class.

abundance	j_gene	d_gene	v_gene	CDR3aa	CDR3nt
-	TRBJ2-7	TRBD1	TRBV19	CASSSRDRGYEQYF	TGTGCCAGTAGCAGCCGGGACAGGGGCTACGAGCAGTACTTC
-	TRBJ1-3	-	TRBV29-1	CSVEGLSGNTIYF	TGCAGCGTTGAGGGCCTCTCTGGAAACACCATATATTTT
-	TRBJ1-1	-	TRBV29-1	CSVEDGRQALPMNTEAFF	TGCAGCGTTGAAGATGGTAGACAGGCCCTACCCATGAACACTGAAGCTTTCTTT
-	TRBJ1-2	TRBD1	TRBV5-1	CASSLFGGQSSGYTF	TGCGCCAGCAGCTTGTTTGGGGGACAGTCGAGTGGCTACACCTTC
-	TRBJ1-4	-	TRBV6-6	CASSSRGGANEKLFF	TGTGCCAGCAGCTCCCGGGGGGGAGCTAATGAAAAACTGTTTTTT
-	TRBJ1-3	TRBD1	TRBV29-1	CSVEDRVSRNTIYF	TGCAGCGTAGAAGACAGGGTATCGAGAAACACCATATATTTT
-	TRBJ2-1	TRBD2	TRBV20-1	CSALAGGLQFF	TGCAGTGCTTTAGCGGGGGGGCTGCAGTTCTTC
-	TRBJ2-1	TRBD2	TRBV18	CASSPPGGTYNEQFF	TGTGCCAGCTCACCACCGGGGGGGACCTACAATGAGCAGTTCTTC
-	TRBJ2-1	TRBD1	TRBV7-2	CASSSTHTGGHEQFF	TGTGCCAGCAGCTCGACCCATACAGGGGGCCATGAGCAGTTCTTC
-	TRBJ2-1	-	TRBV2	CASSGAQGWDEQFF	TGTGCCAGCAGTGGGGCCCAGGGGTGGGATGAGCAGTTCTTC
-	TRBJ1-2	TRBD1	TRBV11-2	CASSLGTGTNYGYTF	TGTGCCAGCAGCTTAGGGACAGGGACTAACTATGGCTACACCTTC
-	TRBJ2-3	TRBD2	TRBV11-2	CASSSSQRGGQDTQYF	TGTGCCAGCAGCTCGAGCCAGCGGGGGGGCCAAGATACGCAGTATTTT
-	TRBJ1-3	TRBD1	TRBV9	CASSAEGTVAGNTIYF	TGTGCCAGCAGCGCCGAGGGGACAGTAGCTGGAAACACCATATATTTT
once	TRBJ2-7	TRBD1	TRBV27	CASSPTAGGAYEQYF	TGTGCCAGCAGTCCAACCGCAGGGGGAGCCTACGAGCAGTACTTC
-	TRBJ2-3	TRBD2	TRBV25-1	CASSPLAGGDTQYF	TGTGCCAGCAGTCCCCTAGCGGGGGGAGATACGCAGTATTTT
-	TRBJ1-1	TRBD1	TRBV5-4	CASSSAPTGRNTEAFF	TGTGCCAGCAGCTCAGCACCGACAGGGAGGAACACTGAAGCTTTCTTT
-	TRBJ2-7	TRBD2	TRBV4-1	CASSQGGVPSYEQYF	TGCGCCAGCAGCCAGGGGGGGGTTCCATCCTACGAGCAGTACTTC
-	TRBJ2-3	-	TRBV7-8	CASSLSSSRLGGDTQYF	TGTGCCAGCAGCTTATCTTCGTCTCGACTTGGGGGGGATACGCAGTATTTT
once	TRBJ1-2	-	TRBV5-1	CASSLAAGFSNYGYTF	TGCGCCAGCAGCTTGGCCGCGGGATTCTCTAACTATGGCTACACCTTC
-	TRBJ1-2	-	TRBV2	CASRAGNKNYGYTF	TGTGCCAGCAGAGCGGGGAACAAGAACTATGGCTACACCTTC
-	TRBJ2-1	-	TRBV20-1	CSAARVGEQFF	TGCAGTGCTGCCCGGGTGGGTGAGCAGTTCTTC
-	TRBJ1-1	-	TRBV2	CASSRQGPTTEAFF	TGTGCCAGCAGTAGGCAGGGGCCGACCACTGAAGCTTTCTTT
few	TRBJ1-6	-	TRBV4-3	CASSQEVVRTNSPLHF	TGCGCCAGCAGCCAAGAGGTGGTCAGAACCAATTCACCCCTCCACTTT
-	TRBJ1-4	-	TRBV9	CASSSSWTVNEKLFF	TGTGCCAGCAGCTCGAGTTGGACAGTTAATGAAAAACTGTTTTTT
-	TRBJ1-1	-	TRBV2	CASREYPRNTEAFF	TGTGCCAGCAGGGAATATCCCAGAAACACTGAAGCTTTCTTT
-	TRBJ2-1	TRBD2	TRBV6-1	CASSSGGAAYEQFF	TGTGCCAGCAGTAGCGGGGGGGCCGCGTATGAGCAGTTCTTC